This T cell receptor (beta chain) is from a study of cytomegalovirus exposure and HLA in healthy donors. Researchers ran the PCR with 60 Vbeta and 13 Jbeta primers. Only in-frame clones appear in the TCRdb table, and some are missing; sequencing was by immunoSEQ multiplex PCR. The data contain about 130,000 clones, 70% to 80% of them singletons. This CDR3 has 15 amino acids. Deletions cut 3 bases from V and 7 bases from J, with 16 bases between. The germline gives CDR1 KGHSH, CDR2 LQKENI. V and J are TRBV18 and TRBJ1-5; a possible D gene is TRBD1 (5 bases). Material: PBMCs. The origin of this receptor is a man aged 45-60 years in good health and CMV-seronegative. The CDR3 DNA is TGTGCCAGCTCACCGCAGGGCGGGGTGGAACAGCCCCAGCATTTT. Amino acids: CASSPQGGVEQPQHF.